This TCR beta chain was documented in a study of blood T cell repertoires in COVID-19. Study overall: Whether acute or convalescent, the COVID-19 samples came from the United States, Italy and Spain. PBMCs, B-cell-depleted T cells, or T cells provided the cDNA or gDNA that made up the material.

Under the authors' procedure: Cell counts per sample came from amplifying reference gene primers. Profiling relied on immunoSEQ multiplex PCR, and the TCRdb table lists in-frame clones only, not all of them. V and J calls and clone size are given by that table; D and trimming were obtained from the DNA. The table lists 200,000 to 300,000 clones, approximately 80% of them singletons. Germline V gene lookup returns CDR1 SQVTM and CDR2 ANQGSEA. CDR3 size: 13 residues. Trimming took 7 bases from V and 3 from J, leaving 15 bases between them. This TCR derives from a man aged 55-75 years with acute or convalescent COVID-19. What was sequenced was peripheral blood. The chain uses TRBV29-1 and TRBJ1-1; D ambiguous. DNA for the CDR3: TGCAGCGCCCTGACCCGGGGAGACACTGAAGCTTTCTTT. It translates to CSALTRGDTEAFF.